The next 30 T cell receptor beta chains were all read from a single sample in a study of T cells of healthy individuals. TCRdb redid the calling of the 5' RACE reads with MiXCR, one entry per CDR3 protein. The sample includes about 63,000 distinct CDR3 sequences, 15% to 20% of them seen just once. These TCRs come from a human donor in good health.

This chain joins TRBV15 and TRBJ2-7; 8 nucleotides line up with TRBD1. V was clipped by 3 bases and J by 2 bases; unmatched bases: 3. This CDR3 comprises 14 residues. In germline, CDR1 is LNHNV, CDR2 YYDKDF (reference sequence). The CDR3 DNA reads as TGTGCCACCAGCAGGGACAGGGCCACCTACGAGCAGTACTTC. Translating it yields CATSRDRATYEQYF.

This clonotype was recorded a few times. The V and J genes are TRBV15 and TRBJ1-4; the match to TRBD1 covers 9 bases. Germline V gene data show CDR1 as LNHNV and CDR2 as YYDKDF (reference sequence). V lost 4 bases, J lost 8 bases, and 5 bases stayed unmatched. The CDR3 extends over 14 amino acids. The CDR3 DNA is TGTGCCACCAGCATCGGGACAGGGAGGGAAAAACTGTTTTTT. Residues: CATSIGTGREKLFF.

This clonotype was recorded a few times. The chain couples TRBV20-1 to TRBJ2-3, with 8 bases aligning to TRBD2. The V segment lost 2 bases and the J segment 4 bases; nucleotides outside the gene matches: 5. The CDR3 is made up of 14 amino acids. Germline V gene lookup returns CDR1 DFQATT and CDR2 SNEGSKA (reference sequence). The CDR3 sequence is CSARRGLEADTQYF. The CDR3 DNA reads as TGCAGTGCTAGACGGGGACTAGAAGCAGATACGCAGTATTTT.

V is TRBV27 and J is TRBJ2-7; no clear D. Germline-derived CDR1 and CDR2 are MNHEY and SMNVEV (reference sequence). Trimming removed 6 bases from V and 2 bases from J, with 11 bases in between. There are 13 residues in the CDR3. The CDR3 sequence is CASSQALTYEQYF. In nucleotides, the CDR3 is TGTGCCAGCAGCCAAGCCTTAACCTACGAGCAGTACTTC.

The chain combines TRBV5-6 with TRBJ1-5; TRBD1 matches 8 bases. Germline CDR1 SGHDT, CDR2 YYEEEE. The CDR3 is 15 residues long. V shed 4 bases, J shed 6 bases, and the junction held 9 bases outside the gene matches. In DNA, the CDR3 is TGTGCCAGCAGCCAAGGACAGGGAAATAGTCAGCCCCAGCATTTT. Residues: CASSQGQGNSQPQHF.

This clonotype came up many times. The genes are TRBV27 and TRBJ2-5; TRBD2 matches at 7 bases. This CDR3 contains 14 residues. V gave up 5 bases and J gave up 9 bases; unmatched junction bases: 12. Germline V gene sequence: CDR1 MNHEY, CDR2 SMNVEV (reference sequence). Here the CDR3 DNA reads TGTGCCAGCAGTCTCCACCCTAGCGGCCCGGCCCAGTACTTC. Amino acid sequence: CASSLHPSGPAQYF.

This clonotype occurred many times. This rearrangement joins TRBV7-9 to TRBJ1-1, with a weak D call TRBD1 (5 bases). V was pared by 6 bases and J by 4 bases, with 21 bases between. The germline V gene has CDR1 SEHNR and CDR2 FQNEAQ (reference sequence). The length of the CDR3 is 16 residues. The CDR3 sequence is CASSSNSRGVGTEAFF. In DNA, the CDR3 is TGTGCCAGCAGTTCAAATTCAAGGGGTGTGGGCACTGAAGCTTTCTTT. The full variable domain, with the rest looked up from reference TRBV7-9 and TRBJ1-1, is DTGVSQNPRHKITKRGQNVTFRCDPISEHNRLYWYRQTLGQGPEFLTYFQNEAQLEKSRLLSDRFSAERPKGSFSTLEIQRTEQGDSAMYLCASSSNSRGVGTEAFFGQGTRLTVV.

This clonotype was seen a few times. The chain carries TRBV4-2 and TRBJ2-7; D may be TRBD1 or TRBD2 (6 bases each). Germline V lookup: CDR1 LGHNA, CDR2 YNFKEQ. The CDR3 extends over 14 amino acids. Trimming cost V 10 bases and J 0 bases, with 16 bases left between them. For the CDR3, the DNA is TGTGCCACGAGAGGGGGGTCTCACTCCTACGAGCAGTACTTC. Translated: CATRGGSHSYEQYF.

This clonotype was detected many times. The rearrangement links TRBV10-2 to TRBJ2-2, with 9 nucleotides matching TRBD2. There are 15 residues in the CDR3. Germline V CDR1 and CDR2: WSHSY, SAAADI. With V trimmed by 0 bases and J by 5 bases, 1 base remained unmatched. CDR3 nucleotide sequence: TGCGCCAGCAGTGAGTCAAGCGGGGGGACCGGGGAGCTGTTTTTT. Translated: CASSESSGGTGELFF.

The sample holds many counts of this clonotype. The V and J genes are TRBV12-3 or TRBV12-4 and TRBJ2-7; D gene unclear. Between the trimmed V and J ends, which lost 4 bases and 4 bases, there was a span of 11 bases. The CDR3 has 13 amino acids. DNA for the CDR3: TGTGCCAGCAGTTCCGACAAGGCGTACGAGCAGTACTTC. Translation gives CASSSDKAYEQYF.

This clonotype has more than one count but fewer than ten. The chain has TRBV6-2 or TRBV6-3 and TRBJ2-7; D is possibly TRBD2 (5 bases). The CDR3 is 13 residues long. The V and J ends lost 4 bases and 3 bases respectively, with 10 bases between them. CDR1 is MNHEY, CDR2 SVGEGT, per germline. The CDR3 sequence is CASSWIGDYEQYF. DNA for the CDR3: TGTGCCAGCAGTTGGATCGGGGACTACGAGCAGTACTTC.

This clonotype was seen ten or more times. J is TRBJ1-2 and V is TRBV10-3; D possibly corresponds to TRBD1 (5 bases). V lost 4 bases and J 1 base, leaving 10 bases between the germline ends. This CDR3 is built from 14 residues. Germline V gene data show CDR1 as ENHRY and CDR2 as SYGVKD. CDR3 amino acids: CAISGGTLNYGYTF. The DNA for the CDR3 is TGTGCCATCAGTGGGGGGACTCTTAACTATGGCTACACCTTC.

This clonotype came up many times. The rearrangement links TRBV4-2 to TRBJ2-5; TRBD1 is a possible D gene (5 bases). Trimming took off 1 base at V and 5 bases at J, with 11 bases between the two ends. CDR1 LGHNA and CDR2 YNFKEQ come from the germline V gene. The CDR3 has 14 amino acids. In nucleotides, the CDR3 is TGTGCCAGCAGCCAAGGATCTAGGGGTGAGACCCAGTACTTC. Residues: CASSQGSRGETQYF.

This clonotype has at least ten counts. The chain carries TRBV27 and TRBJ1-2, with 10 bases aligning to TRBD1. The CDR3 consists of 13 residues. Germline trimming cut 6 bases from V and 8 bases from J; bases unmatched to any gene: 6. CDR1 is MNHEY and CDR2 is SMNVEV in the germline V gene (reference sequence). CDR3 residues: CASRLGTGDGYTF. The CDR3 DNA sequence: TGTGCCAGCAGGCTCGGGACAGGGGACGGCTACACCTTC.

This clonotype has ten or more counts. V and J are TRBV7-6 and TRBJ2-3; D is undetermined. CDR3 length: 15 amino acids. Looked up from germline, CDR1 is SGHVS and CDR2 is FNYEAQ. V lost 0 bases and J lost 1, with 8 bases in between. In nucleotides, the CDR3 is TGTGCCAGCAGCTTAGCGAACGGACGCACAGATACGCAGTATTTT. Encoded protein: CASSLANGRTDTQYF.

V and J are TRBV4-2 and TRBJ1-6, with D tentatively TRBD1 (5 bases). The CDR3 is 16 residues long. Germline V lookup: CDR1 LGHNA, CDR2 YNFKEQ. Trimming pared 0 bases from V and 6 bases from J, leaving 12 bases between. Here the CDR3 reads CASSQDQGRVNSPLHF. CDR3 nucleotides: TGTGCCAGCAGCCAAGATCAGGGCAGGGTTAATTCACCCCTCCACTTT.

Written as DNA, the CDR3 is TGTGCCAGCAGCTTAGGTGCTCTGACTGGGGCCAACGTCCTGACTTTC. Its translation: CASSLGALTGANVLTF. The chain carries TRBV7-2 and TRBJ2-6; D not certain. Germline CDR1 reads SGHTA; CDR2 reads FQGNSA. V was shortened by 1 base and J by 2 bases, with 9 bases between the two germline ends. The CDR3 is made up of 16 amino acids.

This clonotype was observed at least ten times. This CDR3 is CASSDPDRDEQFF. CDR3 bases: TGTGCCAGCAGTGACCCTGATAGGGATGAGCAGTTCTTC. This chain joins TRBV2 and TRBJ2-1; D call uncertain. CDR3 length equals 13 residues. Per the germline V gene, CDR1 is SNHLY and CDR2 is FYNNEI. Trimming left V 3 bases short and J 8 bases short, with 11 bases between.

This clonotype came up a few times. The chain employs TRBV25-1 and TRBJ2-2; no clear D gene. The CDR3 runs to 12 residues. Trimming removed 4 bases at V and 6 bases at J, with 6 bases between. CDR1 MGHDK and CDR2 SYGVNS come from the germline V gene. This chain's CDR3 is CASSVGAGELFF. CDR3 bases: TGTGCCAGCAGTGTTGGTGCCGGGGAGCTGTTTTTT. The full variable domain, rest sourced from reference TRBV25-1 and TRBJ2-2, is EADIYQTPRYLVIGTGKKITLECSQTMGHDKMYWYQQDPGMELHLIHYSYGVNSTEKGDLSSESTVSRIRTEHFPLTLESARPSHTSQYLCASSVGAGELFFGEGSRLTVL.

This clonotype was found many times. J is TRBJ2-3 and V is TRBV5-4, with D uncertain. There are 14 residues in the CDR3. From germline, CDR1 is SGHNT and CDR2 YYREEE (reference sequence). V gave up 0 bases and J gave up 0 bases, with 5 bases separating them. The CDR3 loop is CASSLGISTDTQYF. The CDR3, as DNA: TGTGCCAGCAGCTTGGGTATTAGCACAGATACGCAGTATTTT.

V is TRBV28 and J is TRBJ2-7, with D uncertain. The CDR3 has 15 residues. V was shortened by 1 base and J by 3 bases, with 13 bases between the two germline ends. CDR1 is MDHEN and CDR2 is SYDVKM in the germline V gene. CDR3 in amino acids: CASSLSFQARYEQYF. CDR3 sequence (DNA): TGTGCCAGCAGTTTATCTTTCCAGGCTCGCTACGAGCAGTACTTC.

This chain's CDR3 is CASRPGAGGYEQYF. The DNA for the CDR3 is TGTGCCAGCAGGCCTGGGGCGGGGGGCTACGAGCAGTACTTC. This chain uses TRBV2 with TRBJ2-7; TRBD2 matches 8 bases. The CDR3 sequence is 14 residues long. V gave up 6 bases and J gave up 3 bases; unmatched junction bases: 7. Germline V lookup: CDR1 SNHLY, CDR2 FYNNEI.

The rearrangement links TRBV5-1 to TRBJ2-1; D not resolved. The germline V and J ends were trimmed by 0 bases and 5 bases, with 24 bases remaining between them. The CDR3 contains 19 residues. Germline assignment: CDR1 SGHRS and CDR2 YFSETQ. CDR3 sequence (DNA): TGCGCCAGCAGCTTGGCCTGGGCACCAGCCTATCTTAACAACAATGAGCAGTTCTTC. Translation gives CASSLAWAPAYLNNNEQFF.

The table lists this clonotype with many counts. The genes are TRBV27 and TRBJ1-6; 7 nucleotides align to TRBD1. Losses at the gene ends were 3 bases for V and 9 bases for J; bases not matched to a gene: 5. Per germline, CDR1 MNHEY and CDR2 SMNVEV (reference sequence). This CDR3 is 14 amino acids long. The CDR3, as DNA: TGTGCCAGCAGTTTCCAGGGGGAATCTTCACCCCTCCACTTT. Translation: CASSFQGESSPLHF.

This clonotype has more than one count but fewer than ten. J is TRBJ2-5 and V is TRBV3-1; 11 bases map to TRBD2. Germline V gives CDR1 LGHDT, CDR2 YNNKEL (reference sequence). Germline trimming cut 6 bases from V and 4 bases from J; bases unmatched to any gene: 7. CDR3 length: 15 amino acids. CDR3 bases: TGTGCCAGCAGAAGGCTAGCGGGAGGTAGAGAGACCCAGTACTTC. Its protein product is CASRRLAGGRETQYF.

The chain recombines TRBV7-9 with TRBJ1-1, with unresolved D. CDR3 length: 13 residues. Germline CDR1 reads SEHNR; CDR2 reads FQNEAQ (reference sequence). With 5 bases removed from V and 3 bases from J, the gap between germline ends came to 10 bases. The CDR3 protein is CASSTWVDTEAFF. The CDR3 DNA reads TGTGCCAGCAGCACCTGGGTGGACACTGAAGCTTTCTTT.

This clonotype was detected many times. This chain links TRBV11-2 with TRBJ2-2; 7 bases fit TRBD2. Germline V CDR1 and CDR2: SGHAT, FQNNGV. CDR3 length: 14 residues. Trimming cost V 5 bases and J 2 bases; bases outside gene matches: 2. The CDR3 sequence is CASSRDYNTGELFF. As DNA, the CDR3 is TGTGCCAGCAGCCGGGACTACAACACCGGGGAGCTGTTTTTT.

DNA for the CDR3: TGTGCCAGCAGCCCTGGACCAACCTCACGAGGGGAGCTGTTTTTT. Translated: CASSPGPTSRGELFF. The chain is built from TRBV3-1 and TRBJ2-2; D uncertain. Germline CDR1 reads LGHDT; CDR2 reads YNNKEL (reference sequence). The V and J ends lost 4 bases and 8 bases respectively, with 17 bases between them. CDR3 length: 15 residues.

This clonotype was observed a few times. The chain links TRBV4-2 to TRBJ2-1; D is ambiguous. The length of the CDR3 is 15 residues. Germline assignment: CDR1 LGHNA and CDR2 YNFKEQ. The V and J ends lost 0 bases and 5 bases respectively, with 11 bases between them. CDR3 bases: TGTGCCAGCAGCCAAGATCGGCTAGTCAACAATGAGCAGTTCTTC. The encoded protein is CASSQDRLVNNEQFF.

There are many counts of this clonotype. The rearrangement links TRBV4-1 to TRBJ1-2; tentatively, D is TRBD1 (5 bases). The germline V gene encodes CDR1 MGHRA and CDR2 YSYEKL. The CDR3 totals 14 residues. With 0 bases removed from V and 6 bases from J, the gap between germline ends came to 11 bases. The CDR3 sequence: CASSQDPQGDGYTF. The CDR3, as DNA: TGCGCCAGCAGCCAAGATCCGCAGGGCGATGGCTACACCTTC.